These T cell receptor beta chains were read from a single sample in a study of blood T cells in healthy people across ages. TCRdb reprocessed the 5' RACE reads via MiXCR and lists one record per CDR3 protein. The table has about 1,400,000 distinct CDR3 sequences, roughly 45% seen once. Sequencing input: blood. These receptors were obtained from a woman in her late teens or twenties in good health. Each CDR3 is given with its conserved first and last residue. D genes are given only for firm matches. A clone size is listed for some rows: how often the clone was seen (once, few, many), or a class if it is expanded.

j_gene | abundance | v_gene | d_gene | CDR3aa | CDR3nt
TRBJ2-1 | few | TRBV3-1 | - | CASSQAPYNEQFF | TGTGCCAGCAGCCAAGCCCCGTACAATGAGCAGTTCTTC
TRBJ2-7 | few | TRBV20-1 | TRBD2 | CSARAGGGLSYEQYF | TGCAGTGCTAGAGCCGGCGGGGGGCTCTCCTACGAGCAGTACTTC
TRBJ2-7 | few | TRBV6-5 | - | CASSQYTGSSYEQYF | TGTGCCAGCAGTCAATACACAGGTAGCTCCTACGAGCAGTACTTC
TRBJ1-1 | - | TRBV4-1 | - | CASSLGGGRGNTEAFF | TGCGCCAGCAGCCTTGGCGGGGGGCGAGGGAACACTGAAGCTTTCTTT
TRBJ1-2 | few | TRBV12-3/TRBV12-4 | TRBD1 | CASSRDRGLANYGYTF | TGTGCCAGCAGTAGAGACAGGGGGCTAGCTAACTATGGCTACACCTTC
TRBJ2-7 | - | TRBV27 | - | CSSSFRGAVYEQYF | TGTTCCAGCAGTTTCCGGGGGGCTGTCTACGAGCAGTACTTC
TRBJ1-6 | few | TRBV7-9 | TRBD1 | CASSSGTGSYNSPLHF | TGTGCCAGCAGTTCCGGGACAGGGTCCTATAATTCACCCCTCCACTTT
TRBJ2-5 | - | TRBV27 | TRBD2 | CASSSTSGGAGKTQYF | TGTGCCAGCAGTTCGACTAGCGGGGGGGCCGGGAAGACCCAGTACTTC
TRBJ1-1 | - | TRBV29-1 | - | CSVASANGRTEAFF | TGCAGCGTAGCCTCGGCCAACGGGAGGACTGAAGCTTTCTTT
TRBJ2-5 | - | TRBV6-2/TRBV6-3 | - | CASSTWGLQKTQYF | TGTGCCAGCAGCACCTGGGGACTGCAAAAGACCCAGTACTTC
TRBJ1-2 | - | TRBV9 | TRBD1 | CASSEGTGINSANYGYTF | TGTGCCAGCAGCGAGGGGACAGGGATCAACTCAGCTAACTATGGCTACACCTTC
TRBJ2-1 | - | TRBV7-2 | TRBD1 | CASSLRQGNYNEQFF | TGTGCCAGCAGCTTAAGACAGGGGAACTACAATGAGCAGTTCTTC
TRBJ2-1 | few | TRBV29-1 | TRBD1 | CSVDLGRTGGFNEQFF | TGCAGCGTTGACCTTGGCCGGACAGGGGGCTTCAATGAGCAGTTCTTC
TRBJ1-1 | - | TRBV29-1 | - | CSAEAIAAAFF | TGCAGCGCTGAGGCGATCGCAGCAGCTTTCTTT
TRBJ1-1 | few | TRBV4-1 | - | CASSHAKGQITEAFF | TGCGCCAGCAGCCATGCTAAGGGGCAGATCACTGAAGCTTTCTTT
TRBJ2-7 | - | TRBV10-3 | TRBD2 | CAISEPPGLDTYEQYF | TGTGCCATCAGTGAACCACCGGGACTAGACACCTACGAGCAGTACTTC
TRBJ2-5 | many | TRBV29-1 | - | CSVVTAQETQYF | TGCAGCGTTGTGACAGCCCAAGAGACCCAGTACTTC
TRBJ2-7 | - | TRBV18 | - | CASAPTDYEQYF | TGTGCCAGCGCACCTACTGACTACGAGCAGTACTTC
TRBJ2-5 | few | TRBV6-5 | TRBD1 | CASRSTGGQTQYF | TGTGCCAGCAGATCGACAGGGGGGCAGACCCAGTACTTC
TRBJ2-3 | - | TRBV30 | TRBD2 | CAWSQGSTSGSRGSTDTQYF | TGTGCCTGGAGCCAGGGGTCGACTAGCGGGAGCCGTGGGAGCACAGATACGCAGTATTTT
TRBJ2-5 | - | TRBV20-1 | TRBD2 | CSASAAGGSGGEQYF | TGCAGTGCTAGTGCAGCGGGAGGATCAGGGGGTGAGCAGTACTTC
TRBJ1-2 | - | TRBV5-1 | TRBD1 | CASSLATKQGSNDGYTF | TGCGCCAGCAGCTTGGCCACCAAACAGGGGTCTAACGATGGCTACACCTTC